This TCR beta chain was identified in a study of CD8 T cells in Susac syndrome. V lost 3 bases and J lost 6, with 30 bases in between. CDR3 length: 20 residues. Reverse transcription used roughly 0.45 to 1 ug RNA and random hexamers. By means of immunoSEQ multiplex PCR, TCR beta CDR3 spanning 54 Vbeta and 13 Jbeta underwent amplification. TCRdb independently ran MiXCR on the immunoSEQ multiplex PCR reads; one entry per CDR3 protein. In the table there are about 120,000 distinct CDR3 sequences, about 93% of which are singletons. Controls were healthy donors (matched for age and sex). Negative isolation was applied to CD8+ and CD4+ T cells, and FACS enrichment was applied to TEMRA cells.

The sequence was obtained from a human donor in good health. The sample was CD4+ T cells from PBMCs. The gene calls are TRBV23-1 and TRBJ1-5, with a weak D call TRBD1 (6 bases). TRBV23-1 is flagged as an ORF with uncertain function. The CDR3 DNA follows: TGCGCCAGCAGTCATCCGGCGGGACAAGTATACGACCGGGGGTGTCAGCCCCAGCATTTT. Residues: CASSHPAGQVYDRGCQPQHF.